A single sample gave rise to the 23 T cell receptor beta chains below, sequenced in a study of Tregs in tolerant kidney transplant recipients. Recipients received nonmyeloablative bone marrow transplants from related graft donors, with transient mixed chimerism. Sequenced by immunoSEQ multiplex PCR; TCRdb stores in-frame clones only, minus some. The sample consists of 50,000 or so clones, about nine tenths of them appearing once. Sequenced here: CD8+ T cells from blood (PBMCs), sampled 12 months after the transplant. These TCRs come from a human patient who received a combined kidney and bone marrow transplant. The graft donor may have contributed some T cells.

The V gene is TRBV30, the J gene TRBJ1-2; no definite D call. With 0 bases removed from V and 4 bases from J, the gap between germline ends came to 9 bases. There are 13 residues in the CDR3. Germline CDR1 and CDR2: GTSNPN and SVGIG (reference sequence). CDR3 nucleotide sequence: TGTGCCTGGAGTGTGGTCCCCGGCTATGGCTACACCTTC. Its protein is CAWSVVPGYGYTF.

The V and J genes are TRBV25-1 and TRBJ2-1, with D possibly TRBD1 on 5 matching bases. V gave up 1 base and J gave up 7 bases, with 20 bases separating them. From germline, CDR1 is MGHDK and CDR2 SYGVNS. The CDR3 has 17 residues. CDR3 coding DNA: TGTGCCAGCAGTGAATTAAGGGGTCCAGGAATTGGAAATGAGCAGTTCTTC. Encoded protein: CASSELRGPGIGNEQFF. Complete variable domain (other parts from reference TRBV25-1 and TRBJ2-1): EADIYQTPRYLVIGTGKKITLECSQTMGHDKMYWYQQDPGMELHLIHYSYGVNSTEKGDLSSESTVSRIRTEHFPLTLESARPSHTSQYLCASSELRGPGIGNEQFFGPGTRLTVL.

The chain carries TRBV23-1 and TRBJ2-1; 13 nucleotides match TRBD2. TRBV23-1 qualifies as an ORF whose function is uncertain. J lost 2 bases, V lost 2 bases, and 6 bases had no gene match. The CDR3 extends over 18 amino acids. As DNA, the CDR3 is TGCGCCAGCAGTCAAACCGGGGGACTAGCGGGGCCCTACAATGAGCAGTTCTTC. Protein product: CASSQTGGLAGPYNEQFF.

This rearrangement joins TRBV6-1 to TRBJ2-1; 7 nucleotides line up with TRBD2. The V gene end was trimmed by 7 bases and the J gene end by 7 bases; junction bases not matched to a gene: 10. Per the germline V gene, CDR1 is MNHNS and CDR2 is SASEGT. The CDR3 has 14 residues. The CDR3 DNA reads as TGTGCCAGCATCCTCGAGGGAGGGCTAAATGAGCAGTTCTTC. Its translation: CASILEGGLNEQFF.

This chain joins TRBV9 and TRBJ2-7; TRBD2 aligns across 9 bases. The CDR3 has 17 amino acids. The J segment lost 3 bases and the V segment lost 4 bases, leaving 14 bases of the junction unmatched. Germline CDR1 SGDLS, CDR2 YYNGEE. CDR3 nucleotides: TGTGCCAGCAGCCCCCGAGGGGGCGGGGGGGCCTACTACGAGCAGTACTTC. Encoded protein: CASSPRGGGGAYYEQYF.

The CDR3 DNA sequence: TGTGCCAGCAGTGACAGGATCAATCAGCCCCAGCATTTT. Translation gives CASSDRINQPQHF. V and J are TRBV2 and TRBJ1-5; D ambiguous. The V end was cut by 3 bases, the J end by 3 bases, with 6 bases between. This CDR3 contains 13 residues. Germline loops: CDR1 SNHLY, CDR2 FYNNEI.

The chain links TRBV10-3 to TRBJ1-3; no firm D call. With 8 bases removed from V and 0 bases from J, the gap between germline ends came to 2 bases. This CDR3 has 11 residues. Germline V gives CDR1 ENHRY, CDR2 SYGVKD. DNA of the CDR3: TGTGCCATCTACTCTGGAAACACCATATATTTT. Translation: CAIYSGNTIYF.

The chain combines TRBV4-3 with TRBJ2-3; a possible D gene is TRBD2 (6 bases). This CDR3 is built from 17 residues. Germline lookup yields CDR1 LGHNA and CDR2 YSLEER. V lost 1 base to trimming and J lost 4 bases, with 18 bases between them. CDR3 DNA sequence: TGCGCCAGCAGCCAAGGTGTTTACCGGGAGACCTCAGATACGCAGTATTTT. Its translation is CASSQGVYRETSDTQYF.

The chain has TRBV11-2 and TRBJ1-1; 7 bases line up with TRBD1. CDR3 size: 16 residues. V lost 5 bases, J lost 4 bases, and 13 bases stayed unmatched. The V gene's germline CDR1 is SGHAT and CDR2 FQNNGV. In DNA, the CDR3 is TGTGCCAGCAGCAAATGGGACAGCAATGGGCCCACTGAAGCTTTCTTT. Translated: CASSKWDSNGPTEAFF.

This chain links TRBV30 with TRBJ1-5, with TRBD1 identical over 7 bases. The CDR3 runs to 14 residues. Germline V gives CDR1 GTSNPN, CDR2 SVGIG (reference sequence). After removal of 1 base from V and 3 bases from J, the junction contained 3 bases not matched to a gene. The CDR3 bases are TGTGCCTGGAGTGGCGGGACAGCCAATCAGCCCCAGCATTTT. Translated, it gives CAWSGGTANQPQHF. Complete variable domain (other parts from reference TRBV30 and TRBJ1-5): SQTIHQWPATLVQPVGSPLSLECTVEGTSNPNLYWYRQAAGRGLQLLFYSVGIGQISSEVPQNLSASRPQDRQFILSSKKLLLSDSGFYLCAWSGGTANQPQHFGDGTRLSIL.

This chain connects TRBV4-3 to TRBJ2-7; 11 positions match TRBD2. CDR1 and CDR2 from the germline V gene are LGHNA and YSLEER. The trim removed 2 bases at V and 4 bases at J, leaving 4 bases unmatched. This CDR3 spans 15 amino acids. CDR3 protein: CASSQTSGSTYEQYF. In DNA, the CDR3 is TGCGCCAGCAGCCAAACTAGCGGGAGTACGTACGAGCAGTACTTC.

V gene TRBV7-9 combines with J gene TRBJ2-7; no clear D gene. The length of the CDR3 is 13 residues. Germline V gene data show CDR1 as SEHNR and CDR2 as FQNEAQ (reference sequence). V lost 8 bases, J lost 2 bases, and 13 bases lay in between. CDR3 sequence reads: CASETTGAYEQYF. In DNA form, the CDR3 reads TGTGCCAGCGAAACGACTGGTGCCTACGAGCAGTACTTC.

The chain recombines TRBV7-9 with TRBJ2-7, with D uncertain. From germline, CDR1 is SEHNR and CDR2 FQNEAQ (reference sequence). V lost 6 bases, J lost 0 bases, and 15 bases lay in between. The CDR3 is made up of 15 amino acids. The CDR3 spells CASRYLASSSYEQYF. The CDR3 DNA is TGTGCCAGCAGATACCTGGCCTCCAGCTCCTACGAGCAGTACTTC.

This clone was counted once. The chain is built from TRBV4-3 and TRBJ2-5; the match to TRBD1 covers 12 bases. V trimming: 4 bases; J trimming: 5 bases; junction bases outside the gene matches: 5. The V gene's germline CDR1 is LGHNA and CDR2 YSLEER. The CDR3 contains 15 residues. The CDR3 is CASSLGTGGPETQYF. In DNA, the CDR3 is TGCGCCAGCAGCCTTGGGACAGGGGGCCCGGAGACCCAGTACTTC.

The V call is TRBV9, the J call TRBJ2-3, with 12 bases matching TRBD2. This CDR3 is 16 amino acids long. CDR1 and CDR2 from the germline V gene are SGDLS and YYNGEE. Losses at the gene ends were 2 bases for V and 3 bases for J; bases not matched to a gene: 4. As DNA, the CDR3 is TGTGCCAGCAGCGTTCCGACTAGCGGGAGAACAGATACGCAGTATTTT. Translating it yields CASSVPTSGRTDTQYF.

CDR3 in amino acids: CASSRRTSGDNEQFF. For the CDR3, the DNA is TGCGCCAGCAGCCGAAGGACTAGCGGGGATAATGAGCAGTTCTTC. The chain recombines TRBV4-3 with TRBJ2-1; 12 bases fit TRBD2. With 4 bases clipped from V and 7 bases from J, the junction kept 5 bases outside the gene matches. Germline-derived CDR1 and CDR2 are LGHNA and YSLEER. The CDR3 is 15 amino acids.

The V and J genes are TRBV5-8 and TRBJ2-2; a possible D gene is TRBD2 (5 bases). This CDR3 contains 16 residues. Per germline, CDR1 SGHTS and CDR2 YDEGEE. Trimming took 1 base from V and 7 from J, leaving 17 bases between them. In DNA, the CDR3 is TGTGCCAGCAGCTTGTTTTCTAGCCTCCTGGACGGGGAGCTGTTTTTT. Translation: CASSLFSSLLDGELFF.

This clone was picked up one time. V usage is TRBV9 and J usage is TRBJ1-1; tentatively, D is TRBD1 (5 bases). This CDR3 has 15 amino acids. Germline lookup yields CDR1 SGDLS and CDR2 YYNGEE. V dropped 0 bases and J dropped 0 bases, with 9 bases sitting between them. CDR3 in DNA: TGTGCCAGCAGCGTAGATCAGGGCTTGAACACTGAAGCTTTCTTT. It encodes CASSVDQGLNTEAFF.

The table lists this clone with a few counts. V and J are TRBV7-9 and TRBJ2-3; tentatively, D is TRBD2 (5 bases). In germline, CDR1 is SEHNR, CDR2 FQNEAQ (reference sequence). Trimming stripped 4 bases from V and 5 bases from J, with 19 bases between. This CDR3 is built from 16 residues. The CDR3 DNA is TGTGCCAGCAGCTCACAATCACTAAGCGAGGGAGATACGCAGTATTTT. This gives the protein CASSSQSLSEGDTQYF.

V and J are TRBV15 and TRBJ1-5, with 9 bases identical to TRBD1. V was clipped by 5 bases and J by 4 bases; unmatched bases: 3. The CDR3 totals 14 residues. CDR1 is LNHNV and CDR2 is YYDKDF in the germline V gene (reference sequence). The CDR3 DNA sequence: TGTGCCACCAGCGGGGGGACAGGGAATCAGCCCCAGCATTTT. Encoded protein: CATSGGTGNQPQHF.

V gene TRBV16 combines with J gene TRBJ2-1, with TRBD2 matching over 13 bases. This CDR3 is 16 amino acids long. J lost 7 bases, V lost 4 bases, and 7 bases had no gene match. The germline CDR1 and CDR2 sequences are KGHSY and FQNENV. The CDR3 region is CASSRTTSGRANEQFF. CDR3 sequence (DNA): TGTGCCAGCAGCCGAACTACTAGCGGGAGGGCTAATGAGCAGTTCTTC.

The chain employs TRBV7-6 and TRBJ2-7, with TRBD1 as a possible D gene (5 bases). The germline CDR1 and CDR2 sequences are SGHVS and FNYEAQ. The CDR3 length is 15 residues. Trimming pared 0 bases from V and 2 bases from J, leaving 11 bases between. The CDR3 bases are TGTGCCAGCAGCTTAGCCGACAGCTTTACCTACGAGCAGTACTTC. This gives the protein CASSLADSFTYEQYF.

The genes are TRBV4-3 and TRBJ2-1; D may be TRBD2 (5 bases). Trimming shortened V by 0 bases and J by 4 bases, and 13 bases separated the two germline ends. Germline CDR1 is LGHNA and CDR2 is YSLEER. The CDR3 has 16 amino acids. The CDR3 coding sequence is TGCGCCAGCAGCCAAGATAGGGCGGGTCTTTACAATGAGCAGTTCTTC. Its protein is CASSQDRAGLYNEQFF.